These T cell receptor beta chains were read from a single sample in a study of neurological immune-mediated disorders. Each CDR3 protein is one row after TCRdb ran MiXCR on the 5' RACE reads. The sample carries approximately 30,000 distinct CDR3 sequences, roughly an eighth recorded once. The sequenced sample consisted of PBMCs. The source of these receptors is a woman in her forties in good health. Both conserved end residues are part of each CDR3. Each record gives: CDR3 DNA, CDR3 protein, clone size, J gene, V gene, D gene. The D gene is left open where the match is weak. Some rows mark clone size as missing; the rest say once, few, many or name a class of expanded clone.

TGTGCCAGCACCGTTACGTACCAAGAGACCCAGTACTTC CASTVTYQETQYF many TRBJ2-5 TRBV6-2/TRBV6-3 .
TGCAGCGTTGGGATCGGCCTCCTTTCAAACTATGGCTACACCTTC CSVGIGLLSNYGYTF many TRBJ1-2 TRBV29-1 .
TGTGCCAGCAGCGTTGTGGCGGAAGCCTACGAGCAGTACTTC CASSVVAEAYEQYF medium-sized TRBJ2-7 TRBV9 .
TGCGCCAGCAGCTTGCCGCAGACGGAGGCCTACGAGCAGTACTTC CASSLPQTEAYEQYF many TRBJ2-7 TRBV5-1 .
TGCAGTGCCCGCCTAGCGAGACTAGGAGACACCGGGGAGCTGTTTTTT CSARLARLGDTGELFF medium-sized TRBJ2-2 TRBV20-1 .
TGCAGCGCTAGGAACACCGGGGAGCTGTTTTTT CSARNTGELFF many TRBJ2-2 TRBV29-1 .
TGTGCCAGCAGAAGCTCTGGAAACACCATATATTTT CASRSSGNTIYF many TRBJ1-3 TRBV7-9 .
TGCAGCGTTGAAGGGATTGGACCGACTGCTAACTATGGCTACACCTTC CSVEGIGPTANYGYTF many TRBJ1-2 TRBV29-1 .
TGTGCCAGCAGAAGGGGGACTAGCGGGAAGAGCTCCTACAATGAGCAGTTCTTC CASRRGTSGKSSYNEQFF . TRBJ2-1 TRBV5-5 TRBD2
TGCGCCAGCAGCCCGTCCCCTTCGGGGACCAGGTTAACCGTTGTAGCTGGAGATACGCAGTATTTT CASSPSPSGTRLTVVAGDTQYF many TRBJ2-3 TRBV4-1 .
TGCAGCGCCCTCCGCTCCCGGTCGGGCACTGAAGCTTTCTTT CSALRSRSGTEAFF few TRBJ1-1 TRBV29-1 .
TGTGCCACCAGTGACCCCCTGGGGCGTGGCTACACCTTC CATSDPLGRGYTF medium-sized TRBJ1-2 TRBV24-1 .
TGTGCCAGCAGCTTTTCAAGCGGGCTTTCCTACAATGAGCAGTTCTTC CASSFSSGLSYNEQFF many TRBJ2-1 TRBV5-8 .
TGCGCCAGCAGCCAAGAGGACAGGGCCTCCTACGAGCAGTACTTC CASSQEDRASYEQYF many TRBJ2-7 TRBV4-1 TRBD1
TGCAGCGTGAGACCCGGGGGGATCACAGATACGCAGTATTTT CSVRPGGITDTQYF many TRBJ2-3 TRBV29-1 TRBD2
TGTGCCAGCAGCTTCAGCGGGGGTCAAGAGACCCAGTACTTC CASSFSGGQETQYF many TRBJ2-5 TRBV7-2 TRBD2
TGTGCCAGCAGTTACTCTGGTAGCGGGGGCTCCTACGAGCAGTACTTC CASSYSGSGGSYEQYF many TRBJ2-7 TRBV6-2/TRBV6-3 TRBD2
TGCAGTGCGTCGGACACCGGGACAGACTCCTACGAGCAGTACTTC CSASDTGTDSYEQYF few TRBJ2-7 TRBV20-1 TRBD1
TGTGCCATCAGTCTACAGGGGGACTACACCTTC CAISLQGDYTF many TRBJ1-2 TRBV10-3 TRBD1
TGTGCCAGTACCCCCGGAAGGAACACTGAAGCTTTCTTT CASTPGRNTEAFF many TRBJ1-1 TRBV25-1 .
TGCGCCAGCAGCTTGAATTCGGGACAGCCTAATGAAAAACTGTTTTTT CASSLNSGQPNEKLFF many TRBJ1-4 TRBV5-1 TRBD1
TGCAGTGCTAGAGATGGGGCTCTGGAAGCTTTCTTT CSARDGALEAFF many TRBJ1-1 TRBV20-1 .
TGTGCCAGCAGCTTAGTCGTTAATGGAGGCTACAATGAGCAGTTCTTC CASSLVVNGGYNEQFF few TRBJ2-1 TRBV7-6 .
TGTGCCATCAGGGCAGGGCCGCGGTACAATGAGCAGTTCTTC CAIRAGPRYNEQFF many TRBJ2-1 TRBV10-3 .
TGTGCCATCAGCTTTGGGACTGGCTACGAGCAGTACTTC CAISFGTGYEQYF many TRBJ2-7 TRBV10-3 .
TGTGCCAGCAGTTCGGGCATCTCGGGTACGAGAGGCGGCTACACCTTC CASSSGISGTRGGYTF many TRBJ1-2 TRBV27 .
TGTGCCAGCCAGGGAAGGGGAATTACTGAAGCTTTCTTT CASQGRGITEAFF many TRBJ1-1 TRBV21-1 .
TGCGCCAGCAGCCCAGGGTCGGCCCAAGAGACCCAGTACTTC CASSPGSAQETQYF many TRBJ2-5 TRBV5-1 .